This is a list of T cell receptor beta chains from one sample in a study of blood T cell repertoires in COVID-19. Some clones are missing from TCRdb's copy, which holds only in-frame ones; the method was immunoSEQ multiplex PCR. The profile shows about 50,000 clones, roughly 86% of them singletons. The sample consisted of peripheral blood. Receptors were obtained from a woman aged 60-70 years with acute or convalescent COVID-19. Each CDR3 is given with its conserved first and last residue. The D gene is left open where the match is weak. For some rows the clone size is stated as once, few or many, or as a class when expanded; others skip it.

D gene	clone size	V gene	CDR3 length	J gene	CDR3 DNA	CDR3 protein
TRBD1	few	TRBV20-1	14	TRBJ1-2	TGCAGTGCTAGTTATAGGGGGCCAACGAATGGCTACACCTTC	CSASYRGPTNGYTF
NA	NA	TRBV4-1	12	TRBJ1-1	TGCGCCAGCAGCCGCGAATCCACTGAAGCTTTCTTT	CASSRESTEAFF
NA	NA	TRBV20-1	12	TRBJ1-1	TGCAGTGCTAGTGGGGGAGGCACTGAAGCTTTCTTT	CSASGGGTEAFF
TRBD2	NA	TRBV5-1	15	TRBJ2-1	TGCGCCAGCAGCCCTGGAGGCGGGGGGGAAAATGAGCAGTTCTTC	CASSPGGGGENEQFF
NA	NA	TRBV10-3	14	TRBJ2-7	TGTGCCATCAGTGAGTCGGGGAGCTCCTACGAGCAGTACTTC	CAISESGSSYEQYF
NA	NA	TRBV14	15	TRBJ1-3	TGTGCCAGCAGCCAAGGACAGAGCTCTGGAAACACCATATATTTT	CASSQGQSSGNTIYF
TRBD2	NA	TRBV5-1	16	TRBJ2-5	TGCGCCAGCAGCCCAGGCGCATACACTAGCGCGAAGACCCAGTACTTC	CASSPGAYTSAKTQYF
TRBD1	few	TRBV6-6	16	TRBJ1-5	TGTGCCAGCAGTCGCAAGGGGACAGGGGGCGACCAGCCCCAGCATTTT	CASSRKGTGGDQPQHF
TRBD1	NA	TRBV2	14	TRBJ1-1	TGTGCCAGCATAAAGAGACAGGGTCGTACTGAAGCTTTCTTT	CASIKRQGRTEAFF
TRBD1	once	TRBV3-1/TRBV3-2	14	TRBJ1-2	TGTGCCAGCAGCCAAAGAGGGACAGCATATGGCTACACCTTC	CASSQRGTAYGYTF
NA	NA	TRBV6-2/TRBV6-3	17	TRBJ1-5	TGTGCCAGCAGCCCTCATGGGGGCAGGGGTCGGAATCAGCCCCAGCATTTT	CASSPHGGRGRNQPQHF
TRBD2	NA	TRBV4-2	18	TRBJ2-3	TGTGCCAGCAGCCCCCGAGCGCGGCGGGGGGGCCGCACAGATACGCAGTATTTT	CASSPRARRGGRTDTQYF
TRBD2	NA	TRBV29-1	13	TRBJ2-7	TGCAGCGTTCTCCTAGCGGATTCCTACGAGCAGTACTTC	CSVLLADSYEQYF
TRBD2	NA	TRBV29-1	14	TRBJ2-7	TGCAGCGTTGGACGTAGCGGGAGTGTTTACGAGCAGTACTTC	CSVGRSGSVYEQYF
NA	few	TRBV6-1	15	TRBJ1-2	TGTGCCAGCAGTGAAGCGGCCGAGGTAAGACGCGGCTACACCTTC	CASSEAAEVRRGYTF
NA	NA	TRBV5-4	14	TRBJ1-1	TGTGCCAGCAGCAAAGAGATTATGAACACTGAAGCTTTCTTT	CASSKEIMNTEAFF
NA	NA	TRBV10-3	13	TRBJ1-2	TGTGCCATCACTAGGGGCGCGAACTATGGCTACACCTTC	CAITRGANYGYTF
TRBD2	NA	TRBV4-1	18	TRBJ2-5	TGCGCCAGCAGCCAAGTCTTTGATGCTAGCGGGGGCCAAGAGACCCAGTACTTC	CASSQVFDASGGQETQYF
TRBD1	once	TRBV11-1	16	TRBJ2-2	TGTGCCAGCAGCCTAACCGGGACAGAAAACACCGGGGAGCTGTTTTTT	CASSLTGTENTGELFF
NA	NA	TRBV7-2	13	TRBJ2-7	TGTGCCAGCAGCGCCCAAACAGGATACGAGCAGTACTTC	CASSAQTGYEQYF
TRBD2	NA	TRBV5-1	19	TRBJ2-1	TGCGCCAGCAGCTTGTATGGACTAGCTAGTGAGGGGTCCTACAATGAGCAGTTCTTC	CASSLYGLASEGSYNEQFF
NA	NA	TRBV2	17	TRBJ2-7	TGTGCCAGCAGTGAAAGTCTGTCGGTCACAGTCCCCTACGAGCAGTACTTC	CASSESLSVTVPYEQYF
NA	NA	TRBV18	13	TRBJ1-5	TGTGCCAGCTCACGGGAGGGAAACCAGCCCCAGCATTTT	CASSREGNQPQHF
TRBD2	NA	TRBV14	14	TRBJ2-7	TGTGCCAGCAGCCCGGGACTAGGAGTGTACGAGCAGTACTTC	CASSPGLGVYEQYF
NA	NA	TRBV6-5	15	TRBJ2-1	TGTGCCAGCAGCCTAACTAGCCGATCCTACAATGAGCAGTTCTTC	CASSLTSRSYNEQFF
NA	NA	TRBV7-3	13	TRBJ1-2	TGTGCCAGCAGCTTAACGCAAGAGTATGGCTACACCTTC	CASSLTQEYGYTF
TRBD1	NA	TRBV9	14	TRBJ1-5	TGTGCCAGCAGCGAAACAGGGGGGTATCAGCCCCAGCATTTT	CASSETGGYQPQHF
NA	once	TRBV18	13	TRBJ1-2	TGTGCCAGCTCACCGGAGGGAGACTATGGCTACACCTTC	CASSPEGDYGYTF
TRBD1	NA	TRBV5-1	14	TRBJ2-2	TGCGCCAGCAGAGGACAGGGGGTCACCGGGGAGCTGTTTTTT	CASRGQGVTGELFF
NA	NA	TRBV21-1	13	TRBJ1-1	TGTGCCAGCATCAACAGGGGTGGTGCTGAAGCTTTCTTT	CASINRGGAEAFF
NA	NA	TRBV7-8	15	TRBJ1-5	TGTGCCAGCAGCTCATGGGGGGGGCTGAGTCAGCCCCAGCATTTT	CASSSWGGLSQPQHF
NA	NA	TRBV19	13	TRBJ1-1	TGTGCCAGTAGTCGGGACATTTTCGCTGAAGCTTTCTTT	CASSRDIFAEAFF
TRBD2	NA	TRBV14	13	TRBJ2-1	TGTGCCAGCAGCCACCAGCGGGGCCGCGGCTTGTTCTTC	CASSHQRGRGLFF
TRBD1	NA	TRBV6-6	14	TRBJ1-2	TGTGCCAGCAGTTATAAGGGGGCGAACTATGGCTACACCTTC	CASSYKGANYGYTF
TRBD1	medium-sized	TRBV20-1	12	TRBJ1-1	TGCAGTGCTAGTACAGGGGGGACTGAAGCTTTCTTT	CSASTGGTEAFF
NA	NA	TRBV6-5	16	TRBJ2-2	TGTGCCAGCAGTTTCCTTCAGCGGGTGGGGACCGGGGAGCTGTTTTTT	CASSFLQRVGTGELFF
NA	few	TRBV2	14	TRBJ1-5	TGTGCCAGCAGTCAGAGGAGAGACAATCAGCCCCAGCATTTT	CASSQRRDNQPQHF